Presented here are 26 T cell receptor beta chains from one specimen sequenced in a study of shared clonotypes between healthy human individuals. Assay used: immunoSEQ multiplex PCR; TCRdb lists only in-frame clones, some missing. The table has over 1.4 million clones, approximately 96% seen once. The sequencing sample was made of naive CD4+ T cells sorted from blood. As for subset: CD45RA+ positively selected. These receptors all come from a man aged 30 to 39 in good health.

The J gene is TRBJ2-5, the V gene TRBV29-1; tentative D call: TRBD1 (5 bases). The ends were cut back, 2 bases at V and 2 bases at J, with 9 bases in the middle. The germline CDR1 and CDR2 sequences are SQVTM and ANQGSEA. This CDR3 spans 13 amino acids. DNA for the CDR3: TGCAGCGTTGAACGACAGAAACAAGAGACCCAGTACTTC. This sequence encodes CSVERQKQETQYF.

The CDR3 here is CASSGAGVTEQYF. In DNA, the CDR3 is TGCGCCAGCAGTGGGGCGGGAGTGACCGAGCAGTACTTC. The chain links TRBV10-1 to TRBJ2-7; 7 positions agree with TRBD2. The CDR3 sequence is 13 residues long. Germline trimming cut 4 bases from V and 6 bases from J; bases unmatched to any gene: 6. Germline CDR1 WNHNN, CDR2 SYGVQD (reference sequence).

The chain is built from TRBV5-4 and TRBJ2-7; the match to TRBD1 covers 7 bases. Germline V lookup: CDR1 SGHNT, CDR2 YYREEE (reference sequence). The CDR3 runs 17 residues. With V trimmed by 0 bases and J by 3 bases, 12 bases remained unmatched. The CDR3 sequence is CASSLGQGRLGGYEQYF. For the CDR3, the DNA is TGTGCCAGCAGCTTGGGACAGGGCCGATTAGGAGGCTACGAGCAGTACTTC.

This chain uses TRBV28 with TRBJ1-2, with TRBD1 as a possible D gene (6 bases). In germline, CDR1 is MDHEN, CDR2 SYDVKM. The CDR3 has 16 amino acids. Deletions cut 3 bases from V and 4 bases from J, with 18 bases between. The chain's CDR3 is CASSLATHGGGYGYTF. DNA of the CDR3: TGTGCCAGCAGTTTGGCGACCCACGGGGGCGGCTATGGCTACACCTTC.

J is TRBJ2-1 and V is TRBV2; the match to TRBD2 covers 10 bases. Germline V gives CDR1 SNHLY, CDR2 FYNNEI. The CDR3 length is 16 residues. V was pared by 6 bases and J by 1 base, with 6 bases of the junction left unmatched. The DNA of the CDR3 is TGTGCCAGCAGGGAAACTAGCGGGACTTCCTACAATGAGCAGTTCTTC. It yields the protein CASRETSGTSYNEQFF.

The genes are TRBV5-4 and TRBJ1-3; TRBD1 matches 9 bases. CDR3 length: 14 residues. With V trimmed by 5 bases and J by 4 bases, 4 bases remained unmatched. CDR1 SGHNT and CDR2 YYREEE come from the germline V gene (reference sequence). The DNA of the CDR3 is TGTGCCAGCAGGCTACAGGGGGCGGGAAACACCATATATTTT. Translation gives CASRLQGAGNTIYF. Full variable domain (remainder filled in from reference TRBV5-4 and TRBJ1-3): ETGVTQSPTHLIKTRGQQVTLRCSSQSGHNTVSWYQQALGQGPQFIFQYYREEENGRGNFPPRFSGLQFPNYSSELNVNALELDDSALYLCASRLQGAGNTIYFGEGSWLTVV.

This chain joins TRBV4-2 and TRBJ1-2; D gene unclear. From germline, CDR1 is LGHNA and CDR2 YNFKEQ. The CDR3 extends over 12 amino acids. Trimming stripped 8 bases from V and 4 bases from J, with 11 bases between. The CDR3 here is CASRGQIYGYTF. DNA of the CDR3: TGTGCCAGCCGTGGGCAGATCTATGGCTACACCTTC.

The rearrangement links TRBV6-1 to TRBJ1-1; perhaps TRBD1 as D (6 bases). This CDR3 region has 12 residues. Trimming took off 5 bases at V and 4 bases at J, with 8 bases between the two ends. The germline gives CDR1 MNHNS, CDR2 SASEGT. The CDR3 here is CASSQGSTEAFF. Here the CDR3 DNA reads TGTGCCAGCAGTCAGGGGTCCACTGAAGCTTTCTTT.

The rearrangement uses TRBV6-1 and TRBJ2-7, with no clear D. The V end was cut by 3 bases, the J end by 9 bases, with 18 bases between. Germline values: CDR1 MNHNS, CDR2 SASEGT. The CDR3 loop spans 14 amino acids. CDR3 nucleotide sequence: TGTGCCAGCAGTGAGCGCCAGGTGGATACTGGGCAGTACTTC. Its translation is CASSERQVDTGQYF.

The chain is built from TRBV28 and TRBJ2-2; 7 bases match TRBD1. Germline V gene sequence: CDR1 MDHEN, CDR2 SYDVKM. The trim removed 8 bases at V and 3 bases at J, leaving 6 bases unmatched. This CDR3 contains 14 residues. The CDR3 protein is CASFRQGYTGELFF. The CDR3 coding sequence is TGTGCCAGCTTCCGACAGGGCTACACCGGGGAGCTGTTTTTT.

A note on this clone: This sample includes further DNA sequences coding for the same CDR3. The chain couples TRBV18 to TRBJ2-2; D not resolved. This CDR3 spans 14 amino acids. The V gene lost 3 bases and the J gene lost 3 bases, with 8 bases spanning the gap. Germline V gives CDR1 KGHSH, CDR2 LQKENI. CDR3 DNA sequence: TGTGCCAGCTCACCGTCCCCCTACACCGGGGAGCTGTTTTTT. It translates to CASSPSPYTGELFF.

The chain uses TRBV10-2 and TRBJ2-7; D is perhaps TRBD2 (6 bases). Germline CDR1 and CDR2: WSHSY and SAAADI. Trimming removed 4 bases from V and 7 bases from J, with 8 bases in between. The CDR3 spans 11 residues. CDR3 bases: TGCGCCAGCAGTGGCGGGATGGAGCAGTACTTC. Amino acids: CASSGGMEQYF.

V and J are TRBV7-2 and TRBJ2-7; 13 bases align to TRBD2. The germline V gene encodes CDR1 SGHTA and CDR2 FQGNSA. V gave up 5 bases and J gave up 6 bases; unmatched junction bases: 7. CDR3 length: 15 amino acids. The CDR3 loop is CASSIGLAGDVEQYF. DNA for the CDR3: TGTGCCAGCAGCATCGGACTAGCGGGAGACGTCGAGCAGTACTTC.

The chain is built from TRBV28 and TRBJ1-4; D not certain. V was shortened by 6 bases and J by 7 bases, with 15 bases between the two germline ends. The CDR3 length is 14 residues. Germline CDR1 and CDR2: MDHEN and SYDVKM. Here the CDR3 DNA reads TGTGCCAGCAGGCGGGCGTCTGTTAGTGAAAAACTGTTTTTT. Translation gives CASRRASVSEKLFF.

The V call is TRBV11-2, the J call TRBJ1-3; D is perhaps TRBD1 (5 bases). The CDR3 length is 14 residues. The germline V and J ends were trimmed by 1 base and 9 bases, with 13 bases remaining between them. The germline gives CDR1 SGHAT, CDR2 FQNNGV. The CDR3 coding sequence is TGTGCCAGCAGCTTAGGCCTACTCGGGGGCACCATATATTTT. Its translation is CASSLGLLGGTIYF.

J is TRBJ2-1 and V is TRBV5-1; D uncertain. With 7 bases removed from V and 3 bases from J, the gap between germline ends came to 20 bases. The germline V gene has CDR1 SGHRS and CDR2 YFSETQ. The CDR3 length is 16 residues. CDR3 sequence reads: CASRSQSVGIYNEQFF. The CDR3 nucleotides are TGCGCCAGCCGCTCACAGAGCGTAGGCATCTACAATGAGCAGTTCTTC.

V usage is TRBV18 and J usage is TRBJ1-2, with 7 nucleotides matching TRBD1. Germline V gives CDR1 KGHSH, CDR2 LQKENI. The CDR3 totals 15 residues. V trimming: 3 bases; J trimming: 4 bases; junction bases outside the gene matches: 8. The DNA for the CDR3 is TGTGCCAGCTCACCCAACCAGGGGGGAACCTATGGCTACACCTTC. It is translated as CASSPNQGGTYGYTF.

This rearrangement joins TRBV10-3 to TRBJ2-1, with 11 bases lining up with TRBD2. V was clipped by 6 bases and J by 9 bases; unmatched bases: 10. The length of the CDR3 is 15 residues. Germline values: CDR1 ENHRY, CDR2 SYGVKD. CDR3 DNA: TGTGCCATCAGGGTGGTACTAGCGGGAGTTTCTGAGCAGTTCTTC. Translated: CAIRVVLAGVSEQFF.

The rearrangement links TRBV7-6 to TRBJ2-5, with TRBD2 as a possible D gene (6 bases). The germline gives CDR1 SGHVS, CDR2 FNYEAQ. Trimming left V 3 bases short and J 2 bases short, with 16 bases between. CDR3 size: 16 residues. In nucleotides, the CDR3 is TGTGCCAGCAGCTTCTTGGCTCGGGGAGGACAAGAGACCCAGTACTTC. Protein: CASSFLARGGQETQYF.

V is TRBV10-3 and J is TRBJ1-2, with TRBD1 as a possible D gene (6 bases). Per the germline V gene, CDR1 is ENHRY and CDR2 is SYGVKD. V was cut by 10 bases and J by 4 bases, with 16 bases left in between. The CDR3 has 13 residues. CDR3 sequence reads: CASRGQWGYGYTF. The CDR3, as DNA: TGTGCCAGCAGGGGCCAGTGGGGCTATGGCTACACCTTC.

V and J are TRBV5-1 and TRBJ2-2, with D possibly matching TRBD1 (5 bases). This CDR3 spans 15 amino acids. Germline V gene lookup returns CDR1 SGHRS and CDR2 YFSETQ. Trimming removed 0 bases from V and 6 bases from J, with 12 bases in between. The CDR3 is CASSLAGLIAGELFF. CDR3 sequence (DNA): TGCGCCAGCAGCTTGGCAGGGTTGATCGCCGGGGAGCTGTTTTTT.

The chain recombines TRBV29-1 with TRBJ2-1; 9 nucleotides match TRBD1. The CDR3 sequence is 14 residues long. Germline values: CDR1 SQVTM, CDR2 ANQGSEA. V was clipped by 7 bases and J by 1 base; unmatched bases: 5. CDR3 sequence: CSASGQGSYNEQFF. For the CDR3, the DNA is TGCAGCGCCTCGGGACAGGGATCCTACAATGAGCAGTTCTTC.

V gene TRBV5-6 combines with J gene TRBJ2-7, with unresolved D. The germline V gene encodes CDR1 SGHDT and CDR2 YYEEEE. V lost 4 bases to trimming and J lost 4 bases, with 12 bases between them. This CDR3 spans 13 amino acids. This chain's CDR3 is CASSASRRYEQYF. The CDR3 DNA reads TGTGCCAGCAGCGCGAGCCGTAGATACGAGCAGTACTTC.

This chain connects TRBV19 to TRBJ2-2; 7 bases match TRBD2. The V gene's germline CDR1 is LNHDA and CDR2 SQIVND (reference sequence). The CDR3 totals 16 residues. Losses at the gene ends were 6 bases for V and 6 bases for J; bases not matched to a gene: 13. As DNA, the CDR3 is TGTGCCAGTAGGCCCGGGACTACTAGGTACCCCGGGGAGCTGTTTTTT. It codes for CASRPGTTRYPGELFF. Variable domain in full (rest from reference TRBV19 and TRBJ2-2): DGGITQSPKYLFRKEGQNVTLSCEQNLNHDAMYWYRQDPGQGLRLIYYSQIVNDFQKGDIAEGYSVSREKKESFPLTVTSAQKNPTAFYLCASRPGTTRYPGELFFGEGSRLTVL.

The chain carries TRBV9 and TRBJ2-5; a weak D match, TRBD2 (7 bases). This CDR3 contains 14 residues. Trimming left V 4 bases short and J 5 bases short, with 15 bases between. Germline V gene sequence: CDR1 SGDLS, CDR2 YYNGEE. The CDR3 coding sequence is TGTGCCAGCAGCCCACGGGGGGCAACGGAGACCCAGTACTTC. Protein product: CASSPRGATETQYF.

The chain carries TRBV18 and TRBJ1-2; 12 bases agree with TRBD1. Germline V gene data show CDR1 as KGHSH and CDR2 as LQKENI. Losses at the gene ends were 3 bases for V and 7 bases for J; bases not matched to a gene: 3. The CDR3 contains 14 residues. This CDR3 is CASSPRDRGLGYTF. Written as DNA, the CDR3 is TGTGCCAGCTCACCGCGGGACAGGGGGCTTGGCTACACCTTC.